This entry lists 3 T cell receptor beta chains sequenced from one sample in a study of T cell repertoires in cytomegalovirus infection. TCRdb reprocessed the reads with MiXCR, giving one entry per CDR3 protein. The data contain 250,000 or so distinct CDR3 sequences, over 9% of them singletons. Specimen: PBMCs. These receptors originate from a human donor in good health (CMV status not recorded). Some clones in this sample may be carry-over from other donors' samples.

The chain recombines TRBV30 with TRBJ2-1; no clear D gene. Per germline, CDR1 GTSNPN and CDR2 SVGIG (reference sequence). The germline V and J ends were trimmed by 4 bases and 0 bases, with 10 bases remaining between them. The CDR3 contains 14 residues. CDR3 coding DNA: TGTGCCTGGATCGGCAAGAGCTCCTACAATGAGCAGTTCTTC. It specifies CAWIGKSSYNEQFF.

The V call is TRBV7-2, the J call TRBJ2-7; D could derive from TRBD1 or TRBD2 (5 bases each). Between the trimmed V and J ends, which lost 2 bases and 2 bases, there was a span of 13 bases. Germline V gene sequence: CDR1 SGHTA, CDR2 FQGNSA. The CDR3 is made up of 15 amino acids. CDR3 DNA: TGTGCCAGCAGCTTATGGGGACGGTTGACCTACGAGCAGTACTTC. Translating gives CASSLWGRLTYEQYF.

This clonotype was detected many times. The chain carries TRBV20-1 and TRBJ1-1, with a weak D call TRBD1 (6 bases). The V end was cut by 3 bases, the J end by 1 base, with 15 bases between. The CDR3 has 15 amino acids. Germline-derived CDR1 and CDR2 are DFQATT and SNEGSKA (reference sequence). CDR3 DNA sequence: TGCAGTGCTAGGACGAAAAAACAGGGGAACACTGAAGCTTTCTTT. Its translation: CSARTKKQGNTEAFF.